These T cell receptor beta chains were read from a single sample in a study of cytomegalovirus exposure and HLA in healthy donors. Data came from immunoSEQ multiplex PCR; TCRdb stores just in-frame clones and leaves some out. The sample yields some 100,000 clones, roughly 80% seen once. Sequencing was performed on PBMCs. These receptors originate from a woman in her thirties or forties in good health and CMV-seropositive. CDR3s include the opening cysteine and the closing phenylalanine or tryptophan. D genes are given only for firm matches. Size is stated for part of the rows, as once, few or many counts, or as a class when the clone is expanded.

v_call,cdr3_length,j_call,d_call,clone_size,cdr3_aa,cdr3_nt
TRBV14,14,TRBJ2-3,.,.,CASSQAQGSALRYF,TGTGCCAGCAGCCAAGCCCAGGGTTCTGCTTTACGGTATTTT
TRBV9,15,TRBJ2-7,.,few,CASSVGVALTYEQYF,TGTGCCAGCAGCGTAGGGGTAGCACTTACCTACGAGCAGTACTTC
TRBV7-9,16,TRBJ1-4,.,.,CASSQANPSYSEKLFF,TGTGCCAGCAGCCAAGCCAACCCCAGTTACAGTGAAAAACTGTTTTTT
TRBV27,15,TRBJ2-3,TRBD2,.,CASSLRTSGTDTQYF,TGTGCCAGCAGTCTCAGGACTAGCGGCACAGATACGCAGTATTTT
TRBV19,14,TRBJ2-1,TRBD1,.,CASHTGTGYNEQFF,TGTGCCAGCCATACCGGGACAGGTTACAATGAGCAGTTCTTC
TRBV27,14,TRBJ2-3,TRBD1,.,CASSGTGGSDTQYF,TGTGCCAGCAGTGGGACAGGAGGGTCAGATACGCAGTATTTT
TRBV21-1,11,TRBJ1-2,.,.,CAITRCYGYTF,TGTGCCATCACCCGGTGCTATGGCTACACCTTC
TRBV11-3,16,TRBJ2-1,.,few,CASSLARLSSYNEQFF,TGTGCCAGCAGCTTAGCTAGGTTGAGCTCCTACAATGAGCAGTTCTTC
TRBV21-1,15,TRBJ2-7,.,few,CASSPCSGRDHEQYF,TGTGCCAGCAGCCCCTGCAGTGGGAGGGACCACGAGCAGTACTTC
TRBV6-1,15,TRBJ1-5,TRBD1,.,CASSPQGGGNQPQHF,TGTGCCAGCAGTCCCCAGGGGGGAGGCAATCAGCCCCAGCATTTT